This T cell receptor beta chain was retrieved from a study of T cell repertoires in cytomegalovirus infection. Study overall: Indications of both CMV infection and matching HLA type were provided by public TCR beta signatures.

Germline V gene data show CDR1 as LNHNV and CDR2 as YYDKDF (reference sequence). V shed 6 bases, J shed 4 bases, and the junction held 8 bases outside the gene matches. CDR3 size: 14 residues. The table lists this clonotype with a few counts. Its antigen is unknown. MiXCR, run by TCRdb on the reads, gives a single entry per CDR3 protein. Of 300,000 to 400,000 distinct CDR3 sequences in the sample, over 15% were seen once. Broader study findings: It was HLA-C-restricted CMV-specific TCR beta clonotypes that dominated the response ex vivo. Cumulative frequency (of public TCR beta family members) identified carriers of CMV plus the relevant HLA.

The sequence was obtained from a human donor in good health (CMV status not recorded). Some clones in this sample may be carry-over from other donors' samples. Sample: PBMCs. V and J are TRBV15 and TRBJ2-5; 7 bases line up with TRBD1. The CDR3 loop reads CATRPGQTLETQYF. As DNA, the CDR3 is TGTGCCACCAGACCGGGACAGACATTAGAGACCCAGTACTTC.